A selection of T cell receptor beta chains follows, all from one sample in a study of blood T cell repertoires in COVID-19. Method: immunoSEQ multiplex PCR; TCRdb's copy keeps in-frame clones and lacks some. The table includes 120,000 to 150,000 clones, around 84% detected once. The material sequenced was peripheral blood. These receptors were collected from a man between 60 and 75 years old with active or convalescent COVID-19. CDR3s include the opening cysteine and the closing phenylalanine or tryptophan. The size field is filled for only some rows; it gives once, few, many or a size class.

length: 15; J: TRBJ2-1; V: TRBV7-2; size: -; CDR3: CASSSNRETYNEQFF
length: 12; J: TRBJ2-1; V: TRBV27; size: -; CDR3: CASSSRGSEQFF
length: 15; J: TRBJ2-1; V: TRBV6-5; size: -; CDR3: CASSYSPGESIEQFF
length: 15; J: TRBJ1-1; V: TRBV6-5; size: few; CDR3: CASSNHRGGNTEAFF
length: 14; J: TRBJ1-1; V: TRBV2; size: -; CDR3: CASSEVGQTTEAFF
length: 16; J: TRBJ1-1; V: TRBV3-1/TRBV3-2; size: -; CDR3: CASSQGSGGRSTEAFF
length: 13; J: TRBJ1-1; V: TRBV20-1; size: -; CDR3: CSASQGRDTEAFF
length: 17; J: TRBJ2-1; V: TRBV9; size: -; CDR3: CASSEGAGTPRYNEQFF
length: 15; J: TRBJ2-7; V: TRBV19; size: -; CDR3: CASSPRLGASYEQYF
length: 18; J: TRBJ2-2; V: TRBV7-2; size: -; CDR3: CASSSRMPADRGTGELFF
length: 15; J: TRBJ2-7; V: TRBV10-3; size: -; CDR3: CAISPGAGGTYEQYF
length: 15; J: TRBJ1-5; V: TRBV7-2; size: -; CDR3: CASSLNQGVTQPQHF
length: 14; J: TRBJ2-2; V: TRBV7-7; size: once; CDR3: CASSFRRNTGELFF
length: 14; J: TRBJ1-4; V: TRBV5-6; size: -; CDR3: CASSTGQGNEKLFF
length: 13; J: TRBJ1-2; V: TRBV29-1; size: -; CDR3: CSVDLSGSGGYTF
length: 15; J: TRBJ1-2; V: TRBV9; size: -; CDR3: CASSARTGPNYGYTF
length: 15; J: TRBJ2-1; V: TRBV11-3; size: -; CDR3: CASSLSGLPSGEQFF
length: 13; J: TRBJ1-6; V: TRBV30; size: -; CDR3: CAWRVVDNSPLHF
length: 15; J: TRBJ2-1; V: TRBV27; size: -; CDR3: CASSYLTRPYNEQFF
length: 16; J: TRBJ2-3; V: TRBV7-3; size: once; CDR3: CASSSDRGYSTDTQYF
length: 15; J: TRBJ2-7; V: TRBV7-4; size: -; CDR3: CASISGRLASHEQYF
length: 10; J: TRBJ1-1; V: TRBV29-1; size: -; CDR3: CSVQTGWAFF
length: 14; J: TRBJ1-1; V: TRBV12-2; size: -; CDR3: CASRLGHTNTEAFF
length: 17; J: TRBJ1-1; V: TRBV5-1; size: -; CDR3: CASSPTGRSGGNTEAFF
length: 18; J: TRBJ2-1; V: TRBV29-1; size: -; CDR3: CSVDPLLTSGRSDNEQFF
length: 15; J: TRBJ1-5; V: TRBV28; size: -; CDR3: CASRDGTGTHQPQHF
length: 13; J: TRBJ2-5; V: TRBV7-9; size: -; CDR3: CAVPSRSQETQYF
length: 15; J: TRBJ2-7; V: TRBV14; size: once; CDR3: CASSPGRQALDEQYF
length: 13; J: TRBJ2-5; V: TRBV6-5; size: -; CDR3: CASSPLASETQYF
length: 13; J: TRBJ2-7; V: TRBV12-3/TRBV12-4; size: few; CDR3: CASSSPSGGWQYF
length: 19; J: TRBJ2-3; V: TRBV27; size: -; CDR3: CASRKGPSGSPTSTDTQYF